One TCR beta chain is described in this entry. This CDR3 has 18 amino acids. V dropped 1 base and J dropped 5; count of bases not matched to a gene: 12. Looked up from germline, CDR1 is MNHEY and CDR2 is SMNVEV (reference sequence). Only in-frame clones appear in the TCRdb table, and some are missing; sequencing was by immunoSEQ multiplex PCR. The repertoire holds around 95,000 clones, over 75% seen once, with approximately 5.1% in the top ten. The entry originates in a study of blood T cell repertoires in COVID-19. Study-level information: Researchers got acute and convalescent COVID-19 samples from the United States, Italy and Spain. Sources were T cells, B-cell-depleted T cells, or PBMCs; the material itself was cDNA or gDNA.

The sample was peripheral blood. The V and J genes are TRBV27 and TRBJ2-3; 10 nucleotides align to TRBD1. This clonotype originated in a man between 45 and 60 years old with acute or convalescent COVID-19. CDR3: CASSLWPIRDRGLDTQYF. The DNA for the CDR3 is TGTGCCAGCAGTTTATGGCCAATCCGGGACAGGGGACTAGATACGCAGTATTTT.